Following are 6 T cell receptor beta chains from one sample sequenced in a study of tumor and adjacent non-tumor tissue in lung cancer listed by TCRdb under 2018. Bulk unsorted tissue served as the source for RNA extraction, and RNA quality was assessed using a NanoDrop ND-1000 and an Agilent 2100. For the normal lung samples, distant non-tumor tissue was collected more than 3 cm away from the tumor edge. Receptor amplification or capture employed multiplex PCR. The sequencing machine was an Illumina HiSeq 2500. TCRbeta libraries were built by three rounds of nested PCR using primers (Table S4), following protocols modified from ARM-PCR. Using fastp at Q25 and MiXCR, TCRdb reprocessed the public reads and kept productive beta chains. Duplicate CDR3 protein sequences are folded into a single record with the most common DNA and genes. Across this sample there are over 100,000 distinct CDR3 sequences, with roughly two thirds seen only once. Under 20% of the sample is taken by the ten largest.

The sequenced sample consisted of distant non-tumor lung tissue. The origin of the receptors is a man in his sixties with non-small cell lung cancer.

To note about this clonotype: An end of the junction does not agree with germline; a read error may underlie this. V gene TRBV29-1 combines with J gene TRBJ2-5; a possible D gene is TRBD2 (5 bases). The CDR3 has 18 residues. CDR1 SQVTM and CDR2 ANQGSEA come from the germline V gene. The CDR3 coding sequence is TGCAGGGTTGGGTCCCGCGGGCAGGCATTGAACGCTGTGGAGACACAGTACTTC. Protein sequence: CRVGSRGQALNAVETQYF.

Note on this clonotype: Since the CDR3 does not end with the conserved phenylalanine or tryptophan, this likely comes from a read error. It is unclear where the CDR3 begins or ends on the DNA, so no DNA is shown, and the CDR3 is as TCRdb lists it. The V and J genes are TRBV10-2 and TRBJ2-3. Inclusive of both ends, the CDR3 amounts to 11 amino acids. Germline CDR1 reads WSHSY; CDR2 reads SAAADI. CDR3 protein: CASSVADTQYL.

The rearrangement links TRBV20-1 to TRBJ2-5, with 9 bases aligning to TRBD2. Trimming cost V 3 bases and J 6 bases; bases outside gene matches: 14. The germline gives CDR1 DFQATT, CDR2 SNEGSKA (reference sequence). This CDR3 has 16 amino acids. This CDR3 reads CSASPIFSGSGQTQYF. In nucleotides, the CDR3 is TGCAGTGCTAGCCCCATCTTTAGCGGGAGTGGTCAGACCCAGTACTTC.

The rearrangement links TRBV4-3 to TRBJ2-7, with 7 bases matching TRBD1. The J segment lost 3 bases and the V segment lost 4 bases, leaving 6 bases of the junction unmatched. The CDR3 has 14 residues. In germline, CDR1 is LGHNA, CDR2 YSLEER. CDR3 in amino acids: CASSPKRGLYEQYF. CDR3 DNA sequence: TGCGCCAGCAGCCCGAAGAGGGGGCTCTACGAGCAGTACTTC.

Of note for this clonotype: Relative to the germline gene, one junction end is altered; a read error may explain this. The CDR3 sequence: CANTTSTVELFF. The CDR3 DNA sequence: TGTGCCAACACCACAAGCACCGTGGAGCTGTTTTTT. V is TRBV28 and J is TRBJ2-2; D not resolved. The length of the CDR3 is 12 residues. Germline assignment: CDR1 MDHEN and CDR2 SYDVKM.

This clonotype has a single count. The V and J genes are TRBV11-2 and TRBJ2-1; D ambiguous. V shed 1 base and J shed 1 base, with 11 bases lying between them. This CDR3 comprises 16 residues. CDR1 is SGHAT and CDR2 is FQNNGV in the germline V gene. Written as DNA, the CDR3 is TGTGCCAGCAGCTTAGGTCCCTTGAATTCCTACAATGAGCAGTTCTTC. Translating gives CASSLGPLNSYNEQFF.